This T cell receptor (beta chain) was captured by sequencing in a study of cytomegalovirus exposure and HLA in healthy donors. Primers included in the PCR were 60 Vbeta and 13 Jbeta primers. Using immunoSEQ multiplex PCR, the repertoire was profiled, and TCRdb retains in-frame clones only, with some absent. The sample consists of over 75,000 clones, roughly 86% of them appearing once. Points on this clone: Other DNA sequences in this sample translate to the same CDR3.

The CDR3 extends over 18 amino acids. CDR1 is WNHNN, CDR2 SYGVQD, per germline (reference sequence). V lost 6 bases, J lost 5 bases, and 26 bases lay in between. The source of this sequence is a man aged 25-45 years in good health and CMV-seropositive. V is TRBV10-1 and J is TRBJ1-5; D call uncertain. The sequenced sample was PBMCs. CDR3 residues: CASSHKAPVNRVYQPQHF. As DNA, the CDR3 is TGCGCCAGCAGCCATAAAGCACCGGTGAACAGAGTCTATCAGCCCCAGCATTTT.